The 20 T cell receptor beta chains reported below all come from one sample, sequenced in a study of T cells after yellow fever vaccination. TCRdb used MiXCR to reprocess the 5' RACE reads, holding one entry per CDR3 protein. Among about 31,000 distinct CDR3 sequences listed, 10% to 13% were seen once. The input for sequencing was PBMCs, either bulk or a sorted T-cell subset (CD4+, CD8+, memory, or dextramer-sorted; not recorded which), taken about 2 weeks after the first yellow fever vaccination. The origin of the receptors is a man between 18 and 29 years old who received the YFV17D yellow fever vaccine.

Judged by abundance, this clonotype is medium-sized. The CDR3 region is CASSNRYEQYF. In DNA, the CDR3 is TGTGCCAGCAGTAACCGTTACGAGCAGTACTTC. The chain combines TRBV7-9 with TRBJ2-7, with D unresolved. The CDR3 runs 11 residues. Germline loops: CDR1 SEHNR, CDR2 FQNEAQ (reference sequence). Trimming removed 6 bases at V and 4 bases at J, with 7 bases between.

In the case of this clonotype: At one of its ends the junction is not consistent with the germline gene, which may arise from a read error. The gene calls are TRBV6-1 and TRBJ1-3; D remains unclear. This CDR3 is 13 amino acids long. Germline values: CDR1 MNHNS, CDR2 SASEGT. In nucleotides, the CDR3 is TGTGCCAGCAGTGAAGATGTTGGAAACGCCATATATTTT. Protein: CASSEDVGNAIYF.

The gene calls are TRBV11-3 and TRBJ2-7, with TRBD2 as a possible D gene (6 bases). V lost 5 bases to trimming and J lost 4 bases, with 12 bases between them. The germline gives CDR1 SGHNT, CDR2 YENEEA. The CDR3 runs to 13 residues. DNA for the CDR3: TGTGCCAGCAGCAAAGGAGGGAATTACGAGCAGTACTTC. Translation gives CASSKGGNYEQYF.

The table lists this clonotype with many counts. The rearrangement uses TRBV7-8 and TRBJ2-1, with TRBD2 matching 13 bases. J lost 12 bases, V lost 1 base, and 12 bases had no gene match. CDR1 is SGHVS, CDR2 FQNEAQ, per germline. The CDR3 runs to 17 residues. As DNA, the CDR3 is TGTGCCAGCAGCTTAGATTTGTGGACTAGCGGGGGAATGGGGCAGTTCTTC. This codes for CASSLDLWTSGGMGQFF. Supplemented by reference TRBV7-8 and TRBJ2-1, the full variable domain reads GAGVSQSPRYKVAKRGQDVALRCDPISGHVSLFWYQQALGQGPEFLTYFQNEAQLDKSGLPSDRFFAERPEGSVSTLKIQRTQQEDSAVYLCASSLDLWTSGGMGQFFGPGTRLTVL.

This clonotype was seen repeatedly, ten times or more. This chain links TRBV20-1 with TRBJ2-1; a weak D match, TRBD1 (5 bases). V dropped 1 base and J dropped 8 bases, with 9 bases sitting between them. CDR3 length equals 12 residues. The germline gives CDR1 DFQATT, CDR2 SNEGSKA (reference sequence). CDR3 residues: CSARGTTHEQFF. CDR3 DNA sequence: TGCAGTGCTAGAGGGACAACCCATGAGCAGTTCTTC.

This clonotype was detected many times. This chain links TRBV11-2 with TRBJ2-7, with D unclear. The germline gives CDR1 SGHAT, CDR2 FQNNGV. The CDR3 consists of 15 residues. The V gene lost 2 bases and the J gene lost 0 bases, with 11 bases spanning the gap. The chain's CDR3 is CASSLWAGNSYEQYF. The CDR3 nucleotides are TGTGCCAGCAGCTTATGGGCAGGCAACTCCTACGAGCAGTACTTC. Full variable domain (missing parts from reference TRBV11-2 and TRBJ2-7): EAGVAQSPRYKIIEKRQSVAFWCNPISGHATLYWYQQILGQGPKLLIQFQNNGVVDDSQLPKDRFSAERLKGVDSTLKIQPAKLEDSAVYLCASSLWAGNSYEQYFGPGTRLTVT.

The sample holds many counts of this clonotype. The chain is built from TRBV2 and TRBJ2-1, with 8 bases lining up with TRBD2. Germline CDR1 and CDR2: SNHLY and FYNNEI. The CDR3 has 13 amino acids. J was trimmed by 10 bases and V by 7 bases; bases with no gene match: 9. The CDR3 is CASIGTSQEEQFF. CDR3 nucleotides: TGTGCCAGCATCGGGACTAGTCAGGAGGAGCAGTTCTTC.

This clonotype was observed many times. This chain joins TRBV7-9 and TRBJ1-5, with no clear D. CDR3 length: 14 residues. The germline V gene has CDR1 SEHNR and CDR2 FQNEAQ (reference sequence). The germline V and J ends were trimmed by 1 base and 3 bases, with 7 bases remaining between them. CDR3 residues: CASSLGQNNQPQHF. As DNA, the CDR3 is TGTGCCAGCAGCTTAGGGCAGAACAATCAGCCCCAGCATTTT.

At least ten counts were recorded for this clonotype. The chain links TRBV6-2 or TRBV6-3 to TRBJ2-1; D is undetermined. The germline CDR1 and CDR2 sequences are MNHEY and SVGEGT. The CDR3 is 13 residues long. Trimming stripped 10 bases from V and 1 base from J, with 11 bases between. CDR3 DNA sequence: TGTGCCATCTCCCCGAGGTCCTACAATGAGCAGTTCTTC. It specifies CAISPRSYNEQFF.

About this clonotype itself: This may be a read error: a much more frequent sequence differs by one nucleotide. This rearrangement joins TRBV29-1 to TRBJ1-2; D might be TRBD1 (5 bases). The CDR3 length is 15 residues. V was trimmed by 3 bases and J by 3 bases, leaving 17 bases between them. Germline-derived CDR1 and CDR2 are SQVTM and ANQGSEA. CDR3 in amino acids: CSVDGGIADDYGYTF. CDR3 DNA: TGCAGCGTTGATGGGGGGATAGCGGACGACTATGGCTACACCTTC. The variable domain in full, with the rest retrieved from reference TRBV29-1 and TRBJ1-2, is SAVISQKPSRDICQRGTSLTIQCQVDSQVTMMFWYRQQPGQSLTLIATANQGSEATYESGFVIDKFPISRPNLTFSTLTVSNMSPEDSSIYLCSVDGGIADDYGYTFGSGTRLTVV.

This clonotype was recorded at least ten times. The J gene is TRBJ2-7, the V gene TRBV6-1, with D uncertain. This CDR3 contains 14 residues. Germline CDR1 MNHNS, CDR2 SASEGT. V lost 2 bases to trimming and J lost 0 bases, with 8 bases between them. The CDR3 loop reads CASSETADSYEQYF. CDR3 DNA sequence: TGTGCCAGCAGTGAAACGGCAGACTCCTACGAGCAGTACTTC.

This clonotype was counted many times. The chain couples TRBV5-1 to TRBJ1-6; D gene unclear. V lost 1 base, J lost 6 bases, and 8 bases lay in between. This CDR3 spans 14 amino acids. Germline V gene lookup returns CDR1 SGHRS and CDR2 YFSETQ. CDR3 coding DNA: TGCGCCAGCAGCTTGTACCTTGCTAATTCACCCCTCCACTTT. Amino acid sequence: CASSLYLANSPLHF.

This clonotype has at least ten counts. The chain carries TRBV28 and TRBJ1-4; D may be TRBD1 (5 bases). Trimming removed 5 bases from V and 6 bases from J, with 10 bases in between. The CDR3 extends over 13 amino acids. CDR1 and CDR2 from the germline V gene are MDHEN and SYDVKM. CDR3 sequence reads: CASSPRVDEKLFF. The CDR3 region has the DNA TGTGCCAGCAGTCCCAGGGTTGATGAAAAACTGTTTTTT.

This clonotype was seen repeatedly, ten times or more. V and J are TRBV24-1 and TRBJ2-3; 11 bases map to TRBD2. This CDR3 has 15 residues. Losses at the gene ends were 4 bases for V and 7 bases for J; bases not matched to a gene: 6. Germline V gene lookup returns CDR1 KGHDR and CDR2 SFDVKD. The chain's CDR3 is CATSESGTSGNTQYF. The DNA of the CDR3 is TGTGCCACCAGTGAATCCGGGACTAGCGGTAATACGCAGTATTTT.

This clonotype was picked up many times. The CDR3 loop is CASSFSADLYNEQFF. CDR3 sequence (DNA): TGCGCCAGCAGCTTCTCGGCAGATCTCTACAATGAGCAGTTCTTC. The chain links TRBV5-1 to TRBJ2-1; D unresolved. In germline, CDR1 is SGHRS, CDR2 YFSETQ. The CDR3 length is 15 residues. V lost 2 bases and J 3 bases, leaving 12 bases between the germline ends.

This clonotype has at least ten counts. The chain links TRBV5-1 to TRBJ1-1; 12 bases agree with TRBD1. The germline V gene encodes CDR1 SGHRS and CDR2 YFSETQ. Trimming took 0 bases from V and 9 from J; bases not matched to a gene: 0. This CDR3 has 13 amino acids. The CDR3 sequence: CASSLGDRGQAFF. In nucleotides, the CDR3 is TGCGCCAGCAGCTTGGGGGACAGGGGGCAAGCTTTCTTT.

At least ten counts were recorded for this clonotype. The chain joins TRBV12-3 or TRBV12-4 to TRBJ1-2, with D hard to call. The germline V and J ends were trimmed by 0 bases and 10 bases, with 9 bases remaining between them. The CDR3 has 12 amino acids. As DNA, the CDR3 is TGTGCCAGCAGTTTAGCGGATGGGGACTACACCTTC. Translating it yields CASSLADGDYTF.

This clonotype was found many times. The chain employs TRBV20-1 and TRBJ2-3; 9 positions match TRBD2. The CDR3 is 16 amino acids. The ends lost 1 base at V and 6 bases at J; junction bases unmatched: 11. The germline gives CDR1 DFQATT, CDR2 SNEGSKA (reference sequence). The CDR3 here is CSARGGGAGFLDTQYF. The CDR3 DNA reads as TGCAGTGCTAGAGGCGGGGGGGCGGGGTTTTTGGATACGCAGTATTTT.

This clonotype was detected many times. The V call is TRBV6-5, the J call TRBJ1-1, with 7 bases fitting TRBD1. The CDR3 is 15 residues long. Germline lookup yields CDR1 MNHEY and CDR2 SVGAGI. Losses at the gene ends were 4 bases for V and 2 bases for J; bases not matched to a gene: 7. CDR3 sequence: CASSSRGEVNTEAFF. DNA of the CDR3: TGTGCCAGCAGTTCCAGGGGGGAAGTTAACACTGAAGCTTTCTTT.

Regarding this clonotype: Possible read error: a much larger clone is one base away. The chain carries TRBV12-3 or TRBV12-4 and TRBJ1-3; D gene uncertain. CDR3 length equals 14 residues. Trimming cost V 7 bases and J 4 bases, with 14 bases left between them. CDR3 nucleotide sequence: TGTGCCAGCAAGGTCGGAAGGCTAGGAAACACCATATATTTT. Its protein is CASKVGRLGNTIYF.